This TCR beta chain was recorded in a study of T-cell reconstitution after alpha-beta-depleted transplantation in children. Study-wide results and caveats: After transplant, at about two months, alpha-beta T cells were reportedly derived from several hundred expanded graft clones. Recipient T cells and thymic progenitors that survived were the source of the high TCRbeta diversity seen at day 60 in some patients. When one year had passed after transplant, most T-cell counts and diversity came from newly produced T cells.

The TCRbeta library incorporated unique molecular identifiers. TCRdb fed the PCR reads into MiXCR, producing one record per CDR3 protein. The sample comprises about 900,000 distinct CDR3 sequences, less than 30% of which are singletons, and roughly 31% rests with the top ten. Germline trimming cut 0 bases from V and 6 bases from J; bases unmatched to any gene: 13. From germline, CDR1 is SGDLS and CDR2 YYNGEE. The CDR3 runs 17 residues. Regarding this clonotype: What it binds is not known.

The chain recombines TRBV9 with TRBJ2-7, with 9 positions matching TRBD1. Sequences were derived from PBMCs, mostly from graft donor cells, sampled 360 days after TCRalphabeta/CD19-depleted stem cell transplant. This receptor was taken from a boy under three years old who had a stem cell transplant for SCID, so the T cells may come from the graft donor. The CDR3 DNA reads as TGTGCCAGCAGCGTAGGTGTCGGGACAGGGTTTGGGTTCGAGCAGTACTTC. It yields the protein CASSVGVGTGFGFEQYF.